A selection of T cell receptor beta chains follows, all from one sample in a study of STAT5B mutations in CD4+ large granular lymphocyte leukemia. Using immunoSEQ multiplex PCR, the repertoire was profiled, and TCRdb retains in-frame clones only, with some absent. The data hold about 34,000 clones, with more than 60% observed a single time. The source material was CD4+ T cells from blood buffy coats. These receptors all stem from a human donor in good health. The CDR3 runs from the conserved cysteine through the conserved F or W. D genes are given only for firm matches.

15 | TRBD1 | TRBJ2-5 | TRBV6-1 | CAARRGQADQETQYF
14 | - | TRBJ1-3 | TRBV19 | CASNSLGTGNTIYF
15 | - | TRBJ2-3 | TRBV6-6 | CASSYSGLPTDTQYF
18 | TRBD2 | TRBJ2-2 | TRBV7-2 | CASSIGLAGAVNTGELFF
14 | - | TRBJ1-4 | TRBV7-2 | CASSLGGENEKLFF
15 | TRBD2 | TRBJ2-3 | TRBV30 | CAWSGGLAGGDTQYF
14 | - | TRBJ2-6 | TRBV6-1 | CAHPGGFGANVLTF
13 | - | TRBJ1-1 | TRBV18 | CASSPVGEGEAFF
15 | - | TRBJ2-7 | TRBV2 | CASRPGTIPSYEQYF
14 | - | TRBJ1-4 | TRBV5-6 | CASSFGTTNEKLFF
16 | TRBD2 | TRBJ2-7 | TRBV6-5 | CASSYDGGGLFNEQYF